One and the same sample provided the 21 T cell receptor beta chains below, sequenced in a study of human T cells and chemical hapten exposure. Described time point: patch test 1, 2 weeks after DPC sensitization. The treatment denotes: therapeutic diphenylcyclopropenone sensitization with weekly scalp DPC. MiXCR was run by TCRdb on the RACE reads, yielding one entry per CDR3 protein. The top ten clones hold approximately 6.4% of a sample with 180,000 or so distinct CDR3 sequences, 20% to 25% of them seen once. The source material was whole blood, sampled in connection with sensitization to the hapten diphenylcyclopropenone (DPC). Receptor source: a woman in her 50s with alopecia areata. Some clones in this sample may be carry-over from other donors' samples.

This clonotype was counted a few times. CDR3 bases: TGTGCCAGCAGCTCCGACAGGGGGCTCACCGGGGAGCTGTTTTTT. Encoded protein: CASSSDRGLTGELFF. J is TRBJ2-2 and V is TRBV7-9; the match to TRBD1 covers 10 bases. The CDR3 has 15 amino acids. Trimming at V came to 4 bases and at J to 4 bases, leaving 3 bases not matched to a gene. Germline V gene sequence: CDR1 SEHNR, CDR2 FQNEAQ (reference sequence).

CDR3 sequence reads: CASSLDRLTRGTDTQYF. In nucleotides, the CDR3 is TGTGCCAGCAGCTTAGATCGGTTGACGAGGGGCACAGATACGCAGTATTTT. The chain combines TRBV11-2 with TRBJ2-3; D is possibly TRBD2 (5 bases). CDR3 length: 17 amino acids. In germline, CDR1 is SGHAT, CDR2 FQNNGV. The V gene lost 0 bases and the J gene lost 1 base, with 14 bases spanning the gap.

This chain connects TRBV10-3 to TRBJ1-5; possible D gene TRBD1, 5 bases. This CDR3 has 15 residues. V was clipped by 6 bases and J by 0 bases, with 12 bases between them. Germline CDR1 ENHRY, CDR2 SYGVKD. CDR3: CAISLGGDSNQPQHF. CDR3 in DNA: TGTGCCATCAGCCTTGGAGGGGATAGCAATCAGCCCCAGCATTTT.

The chain joins TRBV29-1 to TRBJ2-1; unclear D gene. The germline CDR1 and CDR2 sequences are SQVTM and ANQGSEA. The CDR3 has 14 residues. V was trimmed by 3 bases and J by 2 bases, leaving 11 bases between them. CDR3 residues: CSVDFVETYNEQFF. The CDR3 DNA follows: TGCAGCGTTGACTTCGTGGAGACCTACAATGAGCAGTTCTTC.

This clonotype was observed a few times. V usage is TRBV6-6 and J usage is TRBJ1-1, with D possibly being TRBD1 (5 bases). The V and J ends lost 7 bases and 5 bases respectively, with 20 bases between them. This CDR3 has 15 residues. Germline CDR1 reads MNHNY; CDR2 reads SVGAGI (reference sequence). The CDR3: CASTPPGSGKTEAFF. The DNA for the CDR3 is TGTGCCAGCACCCCACCAGGGTCGGGGAAAACTGAAGCTTTCTTT.

This clonotype was observed a handful of times. The chain couples TRBV7-2 to TRBJ2-5; tentatively, D is TRBD1 or TRBD2 (5 bases each). Trimming left V 6 bases short and J 0 bases short, with 5 bases between. The germline V gene encodes CDR1 SGHTA and CDR2 FQGNSA. The CDR3 sequence is 12 residues long. The CDR3 region is CASRGDQETQYF. CDR3 bases: TGTGCCAGCAGGGGGGACCAAGAGACCCAGTACTTC.

CDR3 nucleotides: TGCAGCGCCTACATGGGGACCTACGAGCAGTACTTC. This codes for CSAYMGTYEQYF. The chain uses TRBV29-1 and TRBJ2-7; D is uncertain. Germline V CDR1 and CDR2: SQVTM, ANQGSEA. V lost 7 bases to trimming and J lost 2 bases, with 12 bases between them. This CDR3 has 12 residues.

CDR3 DNA: TGCGCCAGCAGCACCGGACTAGCGGGGCAAGAGACCCAGTACTTC. Protein sequence: CASSTGLAGQETQYF. The chain carries TRBV5-1 and TRBJ2-5, with TRBD2 matching over 12 bases. The CDR3 length is 15 residues. Germline V gene lookup returns CDR1 SGHRS and CDR2 YFSETQ. The V and J ends lost 4 bases and 2 bases, in that order; junction bases with no gene match: 3.

The sample holds a few counts of this clonotype. V and J are TRBV11-2 and TRBJ2-1; 10 bases map to TRBD2. The V and J ends lost 0 bases and 2 bases, in that order; junction bases with no gene match: 7. The CDR3 totals 18 residues. CDR1 is SGHAT, CDR2 FQNNGV, per germline. CDR3 loop: CASSLEGSGRSTYNEQFF. The CDR3 coding sequence is TGTGCCAGCAGCTTAGAAGGTAGCGGGAGGTCGACCTACAATGAGCAGTTCTTC.

V gene TRBV24-1 combines with J gene TRBJ2-1; D is uncertain. Trimming took 4 bases from V and 9 from J, leaving 9 bases between them. Looked up from germline, CDR1 is KGHDR and CDR2 is SFDVKD. The CDR3 is made up of 12 amino acids. CDR3 sequence reads: CATSDSTAEQFF. The DNA of the CDR3 is TGTGCCACCAGTGACTCCACCGCTGAGCAGTTCTTC.

This clonotype has more than one count but fewer than ten. The chain links TRBV5-4 to TRBJ2-3; 14 bases are shared with TRBD2. CDR1 is SGHNT, CDR2 YYREEE, per germline (reference sequence). Germline trimming cut 3 bases from V and 2 bases from J; bases unmatched to any gene: 8. The CDR3 length is 18 residues. The CDR3 DNA reads TGTGCCAGCAGCTGGGGACTAGCGGGAGTAGGGGCCACAGATACGCAGTATTTT. As protein: CASSWGLAGVGATDTQYF.

The chain is built from TRBV20-1 and TRBJ1-1, with 7 bases matching TRBD1. CDR1 DFQATT and CDR2 SNEGSKA come from the germline V gene (reference sequence). V was pared by 1 base and J by 1 base, with 9 bases of the junction left unmatched. CDR3 size: 16 residues. Written as DNA, the CDR3 is TGCAGTGCTAGAGGAATACAGGGGAGGTGGAACACTGAAGCTTTCTTT. Its protein is CSARGIQGRWNTEAFF.

In this sample, this clonotype turned up a few times. The chain is built from TRBV2 and TRBJ2-7; D not resolved. Trimming stripped 6 bases from V and 8 bases from J, with 11 bases between. This CDR3 contains 11 residues. The germline CDR1 and CDR2 sequences are SNHLY and FYNNEI. CDR3 in amino acids: CASRTSEKQYF. The CDR3 DNA sequence: TGTGCCAGCAGAACAAGCGAGAAGCAGTACTTC. The full variable domain, rest sourced from reference TRBV2 and TRBJ2-7, is EPEVTQTPSHQVTQMGQEVILRCVPISNHLYFYWYRQILGQKVEFLVSFYNNEISEKSEIFDDQFSVERPDGSNFTLKIRSTKLEDSAMYFCASRTSEKQYFGPGTRLTVT.

The chain links TRBV12-3 or TRBV12-4 to TRBJ2-5; tentatively, D is TRBD2 (5 bases). With 8 bases removed from V and 5 bases from J, the gap between germline ends came to 18 bases. The length of the CDR3 is 14 residues. The CDR3 DNA follows: TGTGCCAGCTGTCCGGAGGCGCGAGGGGAGACCCAGTACTTC. Translating gives CASCPEARGETQYF.

The sample holds many counts of this clonotype. This chain uses TRBV5-1 with TRBJ2-7; no clear D gene. V dropped 0 bases and J dropped 0 bases, with 7 bases sitting between them. This CDR3 spans 14 amino acids. CDR1 and CDR2 from the germline V gene are SGHRS and YFSETQ. CDR3 in DNA: TGCGCCAGCAGCTTGGTTTCAGGCTCCTACGAGCAGTACTTC. It yields the protein CASSLVSGSYEQYF.

There are a few counts of this clonotype. This sequence joins TRBV5-6 and TRBJ1-2; D not certain. V lost 0 bases and J 8 bases, leaving 8 bases between the germline ends. CDR1 and CDR2 (germline): SGHDT, YYEEEE. This CDR3 contains 12 residues. Written as DNA, the CDR3 is TGTGCCAGCAGCTTGGGGGGTAGGGGCTACACCTTC. It encodes CASSLGGRGYTF. The full variable domain, completed using reference TRBV5-6 and TRBJ1-2, is DAGVTQSPTHLIKTRGQQVTLRCSPKSGHDTVSWYQQALGQGPQFIFQYYEEEERQRGNFPDRFSGHQFPNYSSELNVNALLLGDSALYLCASSLGGRGYTFGSGTRLTVV.

There are a few counts of this clonotype. This chain joins TRBV7-2 and TRBJ2-5, with D possibly matching TRBD2 (6 bases). Trimming left V 1 base short and J 3 bases short, with 18 bases between. Germline V CDR1 and CDR2: SGHTA, FQGNSA. The CDR3 runs 17 residues. CDR3 residues: CASSLVAVSTGEETQYF. The DNA for the CDR3 is TGTGCCAGCAGCTTAGTTGCAGTTTCGACGGGGGAAGAGACCCAGTACTTC.

The rearrangement links TRBV7-2 to TRBJ1-5; D ambiguous. Deletions cut 0 bases from V and 15 bases from J, with 15 bases between. The CDR3 contains 13 residues. Germline V gene sequence: CDR1 SGHTA, CDR2 FQGNSA. For the CDR3, the DNA is TGTGCCAGCAGCTTAGCGCAGGATGCGCTCCGGCATTTT. This encodes CASSLAQDALRHF.

This clonotype turned up a few times. The chain carries TRBV10-3 and TRBJ2-1, with 9 nucleotides matching TRBD1. Germline V CDR1 and CDR2: ENHRY, SYGVKD. V gave up 6 bases and J gave up 3 bases; unmatched junction bases: 12. CDR3 size: 17 residues. This CDR3 is CAISSRPPGQGYNEQFF. The CDR3 bases are TGTGCCATCAGCTCCCGACCTCCGGGACAGGGCTACAATGAGCAGTTCTTC.

Remarks on this clonotype: The final CDR3 position lacks the conserved phenylalanine or tryptophan, pointing to a likely read error. CDR3 DNA sequence: TGCAGTGCTAGTATCTGGAGCACAGATACGCAGTATTAT. It yields the protein CSASIWSTDTQYY. The chain uses TRBV20-1 and TRBJ2-3; D ambiguous. The CDR3 spans 13 residues. CDR1 and CDR2 (germline): DFQATT, SNEGSKA (reference sequence). V shed 3 bases and J shed 0 bases, with 7 bases lying between them.

This chain links TRBV11-1 with TRBJ2-4; D could derive from TRBD1 or TRBD2 (5 bases each). V was clipped by 8 bases and J by 6 bases, with 20 bases between them. This CDR3 spans 15 amino acids. CDR1 is SGHAT, CDR2 FQDESV, per germline (reference sequence). CDR3 in DNA: TGTGCCAGCTCCCACCGGCGGACTGGGGGAAACATTCAGTACTTC. Translating gives CASSHRRTGGNIQYF. The variable domain in full, with the rest retrieved from reference TRBV11-1 and TRBJ2-4, is EAEVAQSPRYKITEKSQAVAFWCDPISGHATLYWYRQILGQGPELLVQFQDESVVDDSQLPKDRFSAERLKGVDSTLKIQPAELGDSAMYLCASSHRRTGGNIQYFGAGTRLSVL.